This is a list of T cell receptor beta chains from one sample in a study of cytomegalovirus exposure and HLA in healthy donors. Some clones are missing from TCRdb's copy, which holds only in-frame ones; the method was immunoSEQ multiplex PCR. The sample contains around 130,000 clones, roughly 68% of which appear only once. The specimen sequenced was PBMCs. The source of these receptors is a woman aged 45-60 years in good health and CMV-seropositive. Both conserved end residues are part of each CDR3. The D gene is left open where the match is weak. The size field is filled for only some rows; it gives once, few, many or a size class.

v_call,d_call,j_call,clone_size,cdr3_aa,cdr3_nt
TRBV2,NA,TRBJ1-3,few,CASTEGGADTIYF,TGTGCCAGCACCGAGGGGGGGGCAGACACCATATATTTT
TRBV2,NA,TRBJ2-6,NA,CASSSGFASGANVLTF,TGTGCCAGCAGTTCAGGGTTTGCTTCTGGGGCCAACGTCCTGACTTTC
TRBV4-2,NA,TRBJ2-7,NA,CASSPWAATYEQYF,TGTGCCAGCAGTCCCTGGGCAGCTACCTACGAGCAGTACTTC
TRBV6-1,TRBD1,TRBJ2-7,NA,CASSEAGTGLEQYF,TGTGCCAGCAGTGAAGCCGGGACAGGGCTTGAGCAGTACTTC
TRBV29-1,NA,TRBJ1-1,NA,CSVGRGGSEAFF,TGCAGCGTGGGGAGGGGCGGGTCTGAAGCTTTCTTT
TRBV11-1,TRBD2,TRBJ2-5,NA,CASSRTSGAKGETQYF,TGTGCCAGCAGCCGGACTAGCGGTGCAAAGGGAGAGACCCAGTACTTC
TRBV2,TRBD1,TRBJ1-2,NA,CASTRQGDGYTF,TGTGCCAGCACTCGACAGGGAGATGGCTACACCTTC
TRBV11-3,TRBD1,TRBJ2-7,NA,CASSKDRGRFSYEQYF,TGTGCCAGCAGTAAGGACAGGGGGCGCTTCTCCTACGAGCAGTACTTC
TRBV6-4,NA,TRBJ1-2,NA,CASRRGDHYGYTF,TGTGCCAGCCGGCGGGGAGACCACTATGGCTACACCTTC
TRBV29-1,TRBD1,TRBJ1-1,NA,CSVVGGTGDTEAFF,TGCAGCGTTGTAGGGGGGACAGGAGACACTGAAGCTTTCTTT
TRBV7-2,NA,TRBJ2-1,NA,CASSSRGGEQFF,TGTGCCAGCAGCTCCAGGGGCGGAGAGCAGTTCTTC
TRBV5-4,NA,TRBJ2-3,NA,CASSLIQSDTQYF,TGTGCCAGCAGCTTGATACAGTCAGATACGCAGTATTTT
TRBV7-2,NA,TRBJ2-5,few,CASRAGETQYF,TGTGCCAGCAGGGCGGGCGAGACCCAGTACTTC
TRBV7-8,NA,TRBJ2-7,NA,CASSPNRAGNEQYF,TGTGCCAGCAGCCCCAACAGGGCAGGTAACGAGCAGTACTTC
TRBV27,NA,TRBJ2-3,NA,CASSRPTSDTQYF,TGTGCCAGCAGCCGCCCAACATCAGATACGCAGTATTTT
TRBV9,TRBD2,TRBJ2-1,once,CASSPSTSGEQFF,TGTGCCAGCAGCCCTTCGACTAGCGGTGAGCAGTTCTTC
TRBV6-6,NA,TRBJ1-2,NA,CASSRQGNGQGYTF,TGTGCCAGCAGTCGGCAGGGGAATGGTCAGGGCTACACCTTC
TRBV6-1,NA,TRBJ1-1,few,CASSEGANMNTEAFF,TGTGCCAGCAGTGAAGGAGCGAACATGAACACTGAAGCTTTCTTT
TRBV4-1,NA,TRBJ2-2,NA,CASSQDLDTNRELFF,TGCGCCAGCAGCCAAGATCTGGATACTAACCGGGAGCTGTTTTTT
TRBV7-2,TRBD2,TRBJ2-5,NA,CASSLGGGAKQYF,TGTGCCAGCAGCTTAGGCGGGGGGGCCAAGCAGTACTTC
TRBV5-6,TRBD2,TRBJ2-3,NA,CASSSPVLAGDTDTQYF,TGTGCCAGCAGCTCCCCGGTGTTAGCGGGAGACACAGATACGCAGTATTTT
TRBV7-6,NA,TRBJ2-3,NA,CASSLQSRGTDTQYF,TGTGCCAGCAGCTTACAGAGTCGGGGCACAGATACGCAGTATTTT
TRBV2,TRBD1,TRBJ2-5,NA,CASSSDRVGAETQYF,TGTGCCAGCAGCAGCGACAGGGTCGGGGCGGAGACCCAGTACTTC
TRBV10-3,TRBD2,TRBJ2-7,NA,CAISAGTSGGYEQYF,TGTGCCATCAGTGCCGGTACTAGCGGTGGGTACGAGCAGTACTTC
TRBV18,NA,TRBJ2-1,NA,CASSPPTSGYGNEQFF,TGTGCCAGCTCACCACCGACAAGCGGGTACGGGAATGAGCAGTTCTTC
TRBV6-1,TRBD1,TRBJ1-5,NA,CASSPGTGWGQPQHF,TGTGCCAGCAGCCCCGGGACAGGGTGGGGGCAGCCCCAGCATTTT
TRBV2,NA,TRBJ2-5,NA,CASAAGTKETQYF,TGTGCCAGCGCCGCCGGGACAAAAGAGACCCAGTACTTC
TRBV5-1,NA,TRBJ1-6,NA,CASSFDSSSPLHF,TGCGCCAGCAGCTTTGACAGCTCTTCACCCCTCCACTTT
TRBV25-1,TRBD2,TRBJ2-1,NA,CASSDLGLAGNEQFF,TGTGCCAGCAGCGATCTCGGACTAGCGGGGAATGAGCAGTTCTTC
TRBV6-1,TRBD1,TRBJ1-5,NA,CASKGGQGVGRPQHF,TGTGCCAGCAAGGGGGGACAGGGTGTAGGGCGGCCCCAGCATTTT
TRBV7-2,NA,TRBJ1-4,NA,CASSYRRVNEKLFF,TGTGCCAGCAGCTACCGCAGGGTAAATGAAAAACTGTTTTTT
TRBV6-1,TRBD1,TRBJ1-1,NA,CASSESRTGTNTEAFF,TGTGCCAGCAGTGAATCTCGGACAGGGACTAACACTGAAGCTTTCTTT
TRBV7-8,TRBD2,TRBJ2-5,NA,CASSLLGGVTVQTQYF,TGTGCCAGCAGCTTATTGGGGGGGGTGACAGTCCAGACCCAGTACTTC
TRBV5-4,NA,TRBJ2-3,NA,CASSLYRASTDTQYF,TGTGCCAGCAGCTTGTACAGGGCGAGTACAGATACGCAGTATTTT
TRBV9,NA,TRBJ1-6,few,CASSAGNNSPLHF,TGTGCCAGCAGCGCCGGGAATAATTCACCCCTCCACTTT
TRBV19,TRBD1,TRBJ1-6,NA,CPSSEDRGGNSPLHF,TGTCCCAGTAGCGAGGACAGGGGAGGCAATTCACCCCTCCACTTT
TRBV6-6,TRBD1,TRBJ1-3,NA,CASRVRRQGAGNTIYF,TGTGCCAGCAGAGTACGAAGACAGGGGGCTGGAAACACCATATATTTT
TRBV19,NA,TRBJ2-2,few,CASMLTDTNTGELFF,TGTGCCAGTATGCTGACAGATACGAACACCGGGGAGCTGTTTTTT
TRBV15,TRBD2,TRBJ2-3,few,CATRGSGGPDTQYF,TGTGCCACCAGGGGTAGCGGGGGGCCGGATACGCAGTATTTT
TRBV21-1,NA,TRBJ1-6,NA,CASGRGGRSPLHF,TGTGCCAGCGGTAGAGGGGGCCGGTCACCCCTCCACTTT
TRBV5-1,TRBD1,TRBJ2-1,NA,CASSPQGATYNEQFF,TGCGCCAGCAGCCCCCAGGGGGCGACCTACAATGAGCAGTTCTTC
TRBV29-1,TRBD1,TRBJ2-1,once,CSAGTGKRNEQFF,TGCAGCGCAGGGACAGGGAAACGGAATGAGCAGTTCTTC
TRBV7-8,TRBD2,TRBJ2-3,NA,CASSWRGDSSTDTQYF,TGTGCCAGCAGCTGGCGGGGGGACTCTAGCACAGATACGCAGTATTTT
TRBV7-6,TRBD2,TRBJ2-1,NA,CASSSGAGGRDEQFF,TGTGCCAGCAGCTCGGGAGCGGGGGGTCGGGATGAGCAGTTCTTC
TRBV6-5,NA,TRBJ1-2,once,CASSRTRETYGYTF,TGTGCCAGCAGTCGGACAAGGGAAACCTATGGCTACACCTTC
TRBV18,NA,TRBJ1-1,NA,CASSPGQNTEAFF,TGTGCCAGCTCACCAGGCCAGAACACTGAAGCTTTCTTT